This TCR beta chain was captured by sequencing in a study of cytomegalovirus exposure and HLA in healthy donors. In the case of this clone: What it recognizes is unknown.

Trimming cost V 6 bases and J 4 bases; bases outside gene matches: 3. Per the germline V gene, CDR1 is SEHNR and CDR2 is FQNEAQ (reference sequence). The CDR3 sequence is 13 residues long. Whole-study results and caveats: Most TCRs appeared rarely, but some public TCRs recurred in many donors.

PCR was performed using 60 Vbeta and 13 Jbeta primers. Data came from immunoSEQ multiplex PCR; TCRdb stores just in-frame clones and leaves some out. The sample yields 150,000 to 250,000 clones, around 83% seen once. This TCR was sampled from a woman between 45 and 65 years old in good health and CMV-seropositive. The sample comprised PBMCs. The chain combines TRBV7-9 with TRBJ1-2; 9 bases line up with TRBD1. The CDR3, as DNA: TGTGCCAGCAGTTTGGGACAGGGCTATGGCTACACCTTC. Its translation is CASSLGQGYGYTF.